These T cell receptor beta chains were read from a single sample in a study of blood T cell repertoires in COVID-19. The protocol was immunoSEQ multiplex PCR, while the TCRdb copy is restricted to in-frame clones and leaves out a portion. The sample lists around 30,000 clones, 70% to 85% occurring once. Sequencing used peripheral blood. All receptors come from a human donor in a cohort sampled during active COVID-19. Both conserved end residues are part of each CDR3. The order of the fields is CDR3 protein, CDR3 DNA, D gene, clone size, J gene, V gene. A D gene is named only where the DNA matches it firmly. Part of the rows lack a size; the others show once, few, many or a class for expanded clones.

CDR3: CASSLDRGGNEKLFF
DNA: TGTGCCAGCAGCTTAGATAGGGGAGGTAATGAAAAACTGTTTTTT
D: NA
size: NA
J: TRBJ1-4
V: TRBV7-2

CDR3: CASSGTGPYGYTF
DNA: TGTGCCAGCAGTGGGACAGGTCCTTATGGCTACACCTTC
D: TRBD1
size: NA
J: TRBJ1-2
V: TRBV12-3/TRBV12-4

CDR3: CASSVAAGVSAGELFF
DNA: TGTGCCAGCAGCGTAGCGGCGGGGGTGAGCGCCGGGGAGCTGTTTTTT
D: TRBD2
size: NA
J: TRBJ2-2
V: TRBV9

CDR3: CASSSGTGGSHEQYF
DNA: TGTGCCAGCAGCTCCGGGACAGGGGGAAGTCACGAGCAGTACTTC
D: TRBD1
size: NA
J: TRBJ2-7
V: TRBV27

CDR3: CASSQWTGYNEQFF
DNA: TGTGCCAGCTCACAGTGGACAGGGTACAATGAGCAGTTCTTC
D: TRBD1
size: NA
J: TRBJ2-1
V: TRBV18

CDR3: CASRPTSGGAGETQYF
DNA: TGTGCCAGCAGACCTACTAGCGGGGGGGCCGGGGAGACCCAGTACTTC
D: TRBD2
size: NA
J: TRBJ2-5
V: TRBV7-2

CDR3: CASSADRGSSYEQYF
DNA: TGTGCCAGCAGCGCGGACAGGGGCAGCTCCTACGAGCAGTACTTC
D: TRBD1
size: NA
J: TRBJ2-7
V: TRBV2

CDR3: CSVLLRQGGDEKLFF
DNA: TGCAGCGTACTTCTTAGACAGGGCGGGGATGAAAAACTGTTTTTT
D: TRBD1
size: NA
J: TRBJ1-4
V: TRBV29-1

CDR3: CASSFNQETQYF
DNA: TGCGCCAGCAGCTTTAACCAAGAGACCCAGTACTTC
D: NA
size: NA
J: TRBJ2-5
V: TRBV5-1

CDR3: CASSEGAGTGSYEQYF
DNA: TGCGCCAGCAGTGAGGGGGCCGGGACAGGTTCATACGAGCAGTACTTC
D: TRBD1
size: once
J: TRBJ2-7
V: TRBV10-2

CDR3: CASSLSQVSSYEQYF
DNA: TGCGCCAGCAGCTTGTCACAGGTTAGCTCCTACGAGCAGTACTTC
D: NA
size: few
J: TRBJ2-7
V: TRBV5-1

CDR3: CASSPRGLNLEEQFF
DNA: TGTGCCAGCAGCCCCCGAGGACTCAACCTTGAGGAGCAGTTCTTC
D: NA
size: NA
J: TRBJ2-1
V: TRBV6-7

CDR3: CASSAGQELFYEQYF
DNA: TGTGCCAGCAGCGCGGGACAGGAGCTCTTTTACGAGCAGTACTTC
D: TRBD1
size: NA
J: TRBJ2-7
V: TRBV3-1/TRBV3-2

CDR3: CASRSGTGGLETQYF
DNA: TGTGCCAGCAGGTCGGGGACAGGGGGTCTAGAGACCCAGTACTTC
D: TRBD1
size: NA
J: TRBJ2-5
V: TRBV6-6

CDR3: CASSVVASGGANTGELFF
DNA: TGTGCCAGCAGCGTAGTAGCTAGCGGGGGAGCGAACACCGGGGAGCTGTTTTTT
D: TRBD2
size: NA
J: TRBJ2-2
V: TRBV9

CDR3: CASSVRSSYNSPLHF
DNA: TGTGCCAGCAGCGTCCGGAGCTCCTATAATTCACCCCTCCACTTT
D: NA
size: NA
J: TRBJ1-6
V: TRBV14

CDR3: CASSLVQGGVYGYTF
DNA: TGTGCCAGCAGCCTAGTACAGGGGGGAGTCTATGGCTACACCTTC
D: TRBD1
size: NA
J: TRBJ1-2
V: TRBV5-8

CDR3: CASSYSRSGAYEQYF
DNA: TGTGCCAGCAGTTACTCGAGGTCCGGGGCCTACGAGCAGTACTTC
D: NA
size: few
J: TRBJ2-7
V: TRBV6-5

CDR3: CASRGTGDQPQHF
DNA: TGTGCCAGTAGGGGGACAGGGGATCAGCCCCAGCATTTT
D: TRBD1
size: NA
J: TRBJ1-5
V: TRBV19

CDR3: CASSWGGWDEQYF
DNA: TGTGCCAGCAGCTGGGGGGGCTGGGACGAGCAGTACTTC
D: NA
size: few
J: TRBJ2-7
V: TRBV5-6

CDR3: CARCAGVTNEKLFF
DNA: TGTGCCAGATGCGCGGGGGTGACTAATGAAAAACTGTTTTTT
D: NA
size: once
J: TRBJ1-4
V: TRBV6-6

CDR3: CASLSDRSEAFF
DNA: TGTGCCAGCCTTTCCGACAGGTCTGAAGCTTTCTTT
D: NA
size: NA
J: TRBJ1-1
V: TRBV3-1/TRBV3-2

CDR3: CASRQAVVTGELFF
DNA: TGTGCCAGCAGGCAAGCGGTAGTTACCGGGGAGCTGTTTTTT
D: NA
size: NA
J: TRBJ2-2
V: TRBV7-6

CDR3: CASSTPTGVNTEAFF
DNA: TGTGCCAGCTCAACCCCGACAGGGGTGAACACTGAAGCTTTCTTT
D: TRBD1
size: NA
J: TRBJ1-1
V: TRBV18

CDR3: CASSLDSERTQYF
DNA: TGTGCCAGCAGCTTAGATAGCGAACGAACCCAGTACTTC
D: NA
size: NA
J: TRBJ2-5
V: TRBV11-3

CDR3: CASSQGFGTLF
DNA: TGTGCCAGCTCACAGGGGTTTGGGACACTCTTC
D: TRBD1
size: NA
J: TRBJ2-7
V: TRBV28

CDR3: CASSLHTSGGRWGEQYF
DNA: TGTGCCAGCAGTTTACACACCTCCGGGGGGCGGTGGGGTGAGCAGTACTTC
D: NA
size: NA
J: TRBJ2-7
V: TRBV28

CDR3: CASSGTGMGNQPQHF
DNA: TGTGCCAGCAGCGGGACAGGGATGGGCAATCAGCCCCAGCATTTT
D: TRBD1
size: NA
J: TRBJ1-5
V: TRBV6-5

CDR3: CASSRLRNFNTIYF
DNA: TGTGCCAGCAGCCGGCTGAGGAACTTTAACACCATATATTTT
D: NA
size: NA
J: TRBJ1-3
V: TRBV14

CDR3: CASSQEIQSSYNEQFF
DNA: TGCGCCAGCAGCCAAGAGATACAAAGCTCCTACAATGAGCAGTTCTTC
D: NA
size: NA
J: TRBJ2-1
V: TRBV4-1

CDR3: CTSPGTIGYPGELFF
DNA: TGCACCAGCCCTGGGACTATTGGGTACCCCGGGGAGCTGTTTTTT
D: NA
size: NA
J: TRBJ2-2
V: TRBV1

CDR3: CASGPQGAYEKLFF
DNA: TGTGCCAGCGGCCCACAGGGGGCGTATGAAAAACTGTTTTTT
D: TRBD1
size: NA
J: TRBJ1-4
V: TRBV7-9

CDR3: CASSPRVGQFF
DNA: TGTGCCAGCTCACCTAGAGTCGGGCAGTTCTTC
D: NA
size: NA
J: TRBJ2-1
V: TRBV18

CDR3: CASTPPGTSKNIQYF
DNA: TGTGCCAGCACCCCGCCCGGGACAAGCAAAAACATTCAGTACTTC
D: NA
size: NA
J: TRBJ2-4
V: TRBV28

CDR3: CASSLQGSGNTIYF
DNA: TGTGCCAGCAGCTTGCAGGGCTCTGGAAACACCATATATTTT
D: NA
size: few
J: TRBJ1-3
V: TRBV5-8

CDR3: CASSVDRDTEAFF
DNA: TGTGCCAGCAGCGTAGATCGGGACACTGAAGCTTTCTTT
D: NA
size: NA
J: TRBJ1-1
V: TRBV9

CDR3: CASSQVGLAELFF
DNA: TGTGCCAGCAGCCAAGTAGGGCTAGCTGAGCTGTTTTTT
D: NA
size: NA
J: TRBJ2-2
V: TRBV3-1/TRBV3-2

CDR3: CASSSWTSGGNWSYEQYF
DNA: TGTGCCAGCAGTTCGTGGACTAGCGGGGGGAATTGGTCCTACGAGCAGTACTTC
D: TRBD2
size: NA
J: TRBJ2-7
V: TRBV27

CDR3: CASSEKLQGIYEQYF
DNA: TGTGCCAGCAGTGAAAAACTCCAGGGGATCTACGAGCAGTACTTC
D: NA
size: NA
J: TRBJ2-7
V: TRBV6-1

CDR3: CASTGQGQETQYF
DNA: TGCGCCAGCACCGGACAGGGACAAGAGACCCAGTACTTC
D: TRBD1
size: NA
J: TRBJ2-5
V: TRBV5-1

CDR3: CASSLVDGGPETQYF
DNA: TGCGCCAGCAGCTTGGTCGATGGGGGCCCAGAGACCCAGTACTTC
D: NA
size: NA
J: TRBJ2-5
V: TRBV5-1

CDR3: CASKHERGEGDTQYF
DNA: TGTGCCAGCAAGCATGAGCGGGGGGAAGGAGATACGCAGTATTTT
D: TRBD2
size: NA
J: TRBJ2-3
V: TRBV7-8

CDR3: CAISGQDQETQYF
DNA: TGTGCCATCAGTGGGCAGGACCAAGAGACCCAGTACTTC
D: NA
size: NA
J: TRBJ2-5
V: TRBV10-3

CDR3: CASSPQGNGNTIYF
DNA: TGTGCCAGCAGTCCACAGGGAAATGGAAACACCATATATTTT
D: NA
size: NA
J: TRBJ1-3
V: TRBV27

CDR3: CASSWGQGYQPQHF
DNA: TGTGCCAGCAGCTGGGGACAGGGGTATCAGCCCCAGCATTTT
D: TRBD1
size: once
J: TRBJ1-5
V: TRBV5-6

CDR3: CASSLEDRAKLFF
DNA: TGTGCCAGCAGTTTAGAGGACAGGGCTAAACTGTTTTTT
D: TRBD1
size: NA
J: TRBJ1-4
V: TRBV12-3/TRBV12-4

CDR3: CASSLGTSGGDEQFF
DNA: TGCGCCAGCAGCTTGGGGACTAGCGGGGGCGATGAGCAGTTCTTC
D: TRBD2
size: NA
J: TRBJ2-1
V: TRBV5-1

CDR3: CASSPTSGVLYNEQFF
DNA: TGTGCCAGCAGTCCGACTAGCGGGGTTCTGTACAATGAGCAGTTCTTC
D: TRBD2
size: NA
J: TRBJ2-1
V: TRBV28

CDR3: CASSWQTYEQYF
DNA: TGTGCCAGCAGCTGGCAGACCTACGAGCAGTACTTC
D: NA
size: NA
J: TRBJ2-7
V: TRBV7-9

CDR3: CASSQYTGEQFF
DNA: TGTGCCAGCAGCCAATACACGGGTGAGCAGTTCTTC
D: NA
size: once
J: TRBJ2-1
V: TRBV7-2

CDR3: CASSQVGASTDTQYF
DNA: TGCGCCAGCAGCCAAGTCGGAGCTAGTACAGATACGCAGTATTTT
D: NA
size: NA
J: TRBJ2-3
V: TRBV4-1

CDR3: CASSQVPPGQLYTDTQYF
DNA: TGCGCCAGCAGCCAAGTACCACCTGGACAGCTATACACAGATACGCAGTATTTT
D: NA
size: NA
J: TRBJ2-3
V: TRBV4-1

CDR3: CAWNPGQGLHQPQHF
DNA: TGTGCCTGGAATCCGGGACAGGGGCTTCATCAGCCCCAGCATTTT
D: TRBD1
size: few
J: TRBJ1-5
V: TRBV30

CDR3: CASSSGQGVKLFF
DNA: TGCGCCAGCAGCTCGGGACAGGGCGTAAAACTGTTTTTT
D: TRBD1
size: once
J: TRBJ1-4
V: TRBV5-1

CDR3: CASSRLAGGQYEQYF
DNA: TGCGCCAGCAGCCGACTAGCGGGGGGGCAATACGAGCAGTACTTC
D: TRBD2
size: NA
J: TRBJ2-7
V: TRBV5-1